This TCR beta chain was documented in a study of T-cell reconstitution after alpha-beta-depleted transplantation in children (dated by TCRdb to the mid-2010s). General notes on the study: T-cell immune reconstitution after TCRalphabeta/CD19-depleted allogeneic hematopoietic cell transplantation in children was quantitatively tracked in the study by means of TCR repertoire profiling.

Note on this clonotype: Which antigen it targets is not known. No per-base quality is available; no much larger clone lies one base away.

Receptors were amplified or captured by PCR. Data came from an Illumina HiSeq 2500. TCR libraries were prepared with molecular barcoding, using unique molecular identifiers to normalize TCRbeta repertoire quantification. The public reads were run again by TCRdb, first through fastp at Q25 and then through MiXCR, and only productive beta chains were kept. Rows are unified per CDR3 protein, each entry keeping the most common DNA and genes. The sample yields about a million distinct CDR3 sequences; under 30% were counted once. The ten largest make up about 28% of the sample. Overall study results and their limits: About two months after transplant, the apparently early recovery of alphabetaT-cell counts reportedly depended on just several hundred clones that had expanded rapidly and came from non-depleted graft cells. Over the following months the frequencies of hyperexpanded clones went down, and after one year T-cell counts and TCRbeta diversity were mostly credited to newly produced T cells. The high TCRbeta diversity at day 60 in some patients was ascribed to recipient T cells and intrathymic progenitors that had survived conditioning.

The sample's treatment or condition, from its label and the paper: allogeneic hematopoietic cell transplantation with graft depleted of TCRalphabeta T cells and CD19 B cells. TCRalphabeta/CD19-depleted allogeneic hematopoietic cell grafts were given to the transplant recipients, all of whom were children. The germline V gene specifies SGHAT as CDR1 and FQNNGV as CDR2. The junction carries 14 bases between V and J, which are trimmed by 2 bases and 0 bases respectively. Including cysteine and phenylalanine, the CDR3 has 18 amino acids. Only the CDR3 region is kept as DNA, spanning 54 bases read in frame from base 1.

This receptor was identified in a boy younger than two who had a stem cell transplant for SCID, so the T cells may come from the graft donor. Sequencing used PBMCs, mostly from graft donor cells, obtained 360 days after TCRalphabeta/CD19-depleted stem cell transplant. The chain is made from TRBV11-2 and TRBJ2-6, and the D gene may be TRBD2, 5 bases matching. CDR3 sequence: CASSLYGVASSGANVLTF. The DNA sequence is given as TGTGCCAGCAGCTTATACGGGGTCGCTAGCTCTGGGGCCAACGTCCTGACTTTC.